This TCR beta chain derives from a study of CD4 T cells in relation to SARS-CoV-2 and coronaviruses. Study-wide context: PBMCs were cultured with antigen for approximately nine days before TCR beta sequencing. Crossreactive spike epitopes shared across donors were mapped to their HLA restriction. Negative control cultures got HIV-1 Nef peptides or no peptide.

The unexposed donors gave CD4+ T cells in about 2011-2019, prior to COVID-19. Isolation of CD4+ T cells took place after about eleven days in culture. Fresh IL-2 medium replaced half the medium on days 3 and 7. The method was immunoSEQ multiplex PCR; TCRdb's version includes in-frame clones alone and lacks a portion of them. Found here are fewer than 25,000 clones, about 80% of them singletons; the top ten hold roughly 25%. The table lists this clone with a count of one. Its antigen is not known. Germline V CDR1 and CDR2: SGHVS, FQNEAQ. After removal of 3 bases from V and 2 bases from J, the junction contained 9 bases not matched to a gene. This CDR3 spans 16 amino acids.

This sequence joins TRBV7-8 and TRBJ2-5; 7 bases map to TRBD1. This TCR came from a human donor in good health. The sequenced sample was CD4+ T cells from PBMCs, cultured in vitro. The CDR3, as DNA: TGTGCCAGCAGCTTGAACAGGGGAGCTAGACAAGAGACCCAGTACTTC. This gives the protein CASSLNRGARQETQYF.